A single sample is the source of the 5 T cell receptor beta chains below, sequenced in a study of beta chain features in type 1 diabetes. The study reverse transcribed the entire isolated RNA, so it sequenced expressed TCRB transcripts. Method: immunoSEQ multiplex PCR; TCRdb's copy keeps in-frame clones and lacks some. The data hold a few hundred thousand clones, with 16% observed a single time. The study's findings and limits: TCRB CDR3s were moderately but significantly shorter in Type 1 diabetes patients in all four CD4+ subsets.

These receptors' targets are unknown. The sequenced sample consisted of naive CD4+ T cells from blood. Source of these receptors: a man younger than 40 with type 1 diabetes.

This clone was counted a few times. V usage is TRBV19 and J usage is TRBJ2-7, with 9 bases matching TRBD1. Unmatched junction bases numbered 5, after V lost 5 bases and J lost 3 bases. This CDR3 is 14 amino acids long. Germline lookup yields CDR1 LNHDA and CDR2 SQIVND (reference sequence). The CDR3: CASSSGTGLYEQYF. In DNA, the CDR3 is TGTGCCAGTAGTTCAGGGACAGGGCTCTACGAGCAGTACTTC.

CDR3 nucleotides: TGTGCCAGCAGCGGGACAGGGGCTCAGCCCCAGCATTTT. As protein: CASSGTGAQPQHF. This chain joins TRBV28 and TRBJ1-5; 10 nucleotides match TRBD1. The length of the CDR3 is 13 residues. The germline CDR1 and CDR2 sequences are MDHEN and SYDVKM. The V gene end was trimmed by 6 bases and the J gene end by 6 bases; junction bases not matched to a gene: 2.

The V call is TRBV29-1, the J call TRBJ2-5; no clear D gene. The CDR3 contains 10 residues. V lost 7 bases to trimming and J lost 1 base, with 4 bases between them. Germline V lookup: CDR1 SQVTM, CDR2 ANQGSEA. The CDR3 nucleotides are TGCAGCGGGCGCCAAGAGACCCAGTACTTC. Residues: CSGRQETQYF.

The chain couples TRBV25-1 to TRBJ2-1; 7 bases line up with TRBD2. With V trimmed by 7 bases and J by 9 bases, 18 bases remained unmatched. The CDR3 has 16 residues. Germline CDR1 MGHDK, CDR2 SYGVNS. CDR3 nucleotides: TGTGCCAGCAACCTGTCGAGATGGCGGGAGTTCGGTGAGCAGTTCTTC. Translated, it gives CASNLSRWREFGEQFF.

This chain joins TRBV2 and TRBJ1-2; D might be TRBD1 (5 bases). V was pared by 5 bases and J by 2 bases, with 9 bases between. Per germline, CDR1 SNHLY and CDR2 FYNNEI. CDR3 length equals 13 residues. The CDR3 region is CASSPGTNYGYTF. The CDR3 coding sequence is TGTGCCAGCAGTCCAGGGACGAACTATGGCTACACCTTC.